Listed here is a single TCR beta chain. This record comes from a study of OX40 agonist ivuxolimab in advanced cancers. The germline V gene encodes CDR1 LGHNT and CDR2 FRNRAP. The CDR3 has 14 amino acids. V trimming: 6 bases; J trimming: 7 bases; junction bases outside the gene matches: 9. Assay: immunoSEQ multiplex PCR; the TCRdb copy retains only in-frame clones and omits some. This table holds 60,000 to 70,000 clones, over 75% found once. The TCR sequence derives from an adult with an advanced solid tumor such as melanoma, head and neck, liver or kidney cancer. V is TRBV12-5 and J is TRBJ1-2, with TRBD1 matching 9 bases. The sequences come from CD4+ or CD8+ T cells sorted from blood, collected in a trial of the OX40 agonist ivuxolimab. The CDR3 nucleotides are TGTGCTAGTGGCCCACAGGGGGCGGGAGGTGGCTACACCTTC. Its translation: CASGPQGAGGGYTF.